This T cell receptor beta chain was identified during a study of cytomegalovirus exposure and HLA in healthy donors. The PCR used 60 Vbeta and 13 Jbeta primers. The table came from immunoSEQ multiplex PCR; TCRdb's copy has only in-frame clones and leaves some out. The data show some 120,000 clones, over 70% seen once. J lost 4 bases, V lost 1 base, and 4 bases had no gene match. Germline-derived CDR1 and CDR2 are LGHNA and YSLEER. This CDR3 contains 15 residues. Sequencing was done on a sample of PBMCs. This TCR derives from a woman between 35 and 50 years old in good health and CMV-seropositive. This sequence joins TRBV4-3 and TRBJ1-2, with 9 bases that match TRBD1. As DNA, the CDR3 is TGCGCCAGCAGCCAAGGGACAGGGGATGCCTATGGCTACACCTTC. The encoded protein is CASSQGTGDAYGYTF.